These T cell receptor beta chains were read from a single sample in a study of cytomegalovirus exposure and HLA in healthy donors. Clones were read by immunoSEQ multiplex PCR, and TCRdb kept only the in-frame ones, dropping some. The sample holds 89,000 or so clones, more than 60% seen once. The source material was PBMCs. All receptors derive from a boy aged 5-17 years in good health and CMV-seronegative. CDR3s include the opening cysteine and the closing phenylalanine or tryptophan. Each record gives: D gene, J gene, V gene, clone size, CDR3 DNA, CDR3 protein. A D gene is named only where the DNA matches it firmly. Not all rows give a size; the values are once, few, many and, for expanded clones, a class.

D: TRBD1
J: TRBJ1-5
V: TRBV19
size: -
DNA: TGTGCCAGTAGTCTCGACAGGGCTCATAGCAATCAGCCCCAGCATTTT
CDR3: CASSLDRAHSNQPQHF

D: TRBD1
J: TRBJ1-2
V: TRBV2
size: -
DNA: TGTGCCAGGGGGACAGGGATCGTGAATGGCTACACCTTC
CDR3: CARGTGIVNGYTF

D: TRBD1
J: TRBJ1-2
V: TRBV2
size: once
DNA: TGTGCCAGCAGTGATGAGGTGACAGGGGGCTCGTATGGCTACACCTTC
CDR3: CASSDEVTGGSYGYTF

D: TRBD1
J: TRBJ1-3
V: TRBV6-6
size: few
DNA: TGTGCCAGCAGTTACGGGACAGACTCTGGAAACACCATATATTTT
CDR3: CASSYGTDSGNTIYF

D: TRBD2
J: TRBJ2-3
V: TRBV5-4
size: -
DNA: TGTGCCAGCAGCCTCAATTCACTAGCGGGAGTATCAGATACGCAGTATTTT
CDR3: CASSLNSLAGVSDTQYF

D: -
J: TRBJ1-1
V: TRBV7-9
size: -
DNA: TGTGCCAGCAGCCGTTGGACAGCCTGGGGAGCTTTCTTT
CDR3: CASSRWTAWGAFF

D: TRBD1
J: TRBJ2-3
V: TRBV7-2
size: -
DNA: TGTGCCAGCAGCTTAGGGGACAGGCAGTTCGCAGATACGCAGTATTTT
CDR3: CASSLGDRQFADTQYF

D: -
J: TRBJ2-1
V: TRBV5-1
size: -
DNA: TGCGCCAGCAGCGGGAGCTCCTACAATGAGCAGTTCTTC
CDR3: CASSGSSYNEQFF

D: TRBD2
J: TRBJ2-1
V: TRBV6-6
size: -
DNA: TGTGCCAGCAGTGGGACTAGCGGGGGAAATGAGCAGTTCTTC
CDR3: CASSGTSGGNEQFF

D: -
J: TRBJ1-6
V: TRBV6-5
size: -
DNA: TGTGCCAGCGGGTCGGGGGACTCACCCCTCCACTTT
CDR3: CASGSGDSPLHF

D: -
J: TRBJ1-5
V: TRBV25-1
size: -
DNA: TGTGCCAGCAGTGTATCAGGGGTGAGTCAGCCCCAGCATTTT
CDR3: CASSVSGVSQPQHF

D: -
J: TRBJ2-2
V: TRBV7-9
size: -
DNA: TGTGCCAGCAGCTTAGACCCGACACCTGGGGAGCTGTTTTTT
CDR3: CASSLDPTPGELFF

D: -
J: TRBJ2-4
V: TRBV11-2
size: -
DNA: TGTGCCAGCCAGCACCTTAGCGGCGTAGCCAAAAACATTCAGTACTTC
CDR3: CASQHLSGVAKNIQYF

D: TRBD1
J: TRBJ2-2
V: TRBV29-1
size: once
DNA: TGCAGCGTGGGAACAGGGGTCTGGAACACCGGGGAGCTGTTTTTT
CDR3: CSVGTGVWNTGELFF

D: -
J: TRBJ1-2
V: TRBV6-5
size: -
DNA: TGTGCCAGCAGTCAGAGGCCCCGCTATGGCTACACCTTC
CDR3: CASSQRPRYGYTF

D: -
J: TRBJ2-7
V: TRBV27
size: -
DNA: TGTGCCAGCAGTCTTACAGGGATCTCCTACGAGCAGTACTTC
CDR3: CASSLTGISYEQYF

D: TRBD1
J: TRBJ1-4
V: TRBV11-2
size: -
DNA: TGTGCCAGCAGCTTACATTCTGCTCTGGGACAGCTTAATGAAAAACTGTTTTTT
CDR3: CASSLHSALGQLNEKLFF

D: TRBD1
J: TRBJ2-1
V: TRBV15
size: once
DNA: TGTGCCACCAGCAGAGGGGACAGTATTAACAATGAGCAGTTCTTC
CDR3: CATSRGDSINNEQFF

D: TRBD2
J: TRBJ2-7
V: TRBV4-3
size: -
DNA: TGCGCCAGCAGCCAGACTAGCGGGGGGGCCTACGAGCAGTACTTC
CDR3: CASSQTSGGAYEQYF

D: TRBD1
J: TRBJ2-7
V: TRBV30
size: few
DNA: TGTGCCTGGAGTGTACAGGGGTGGGAGCAGTACTTC
CDR3: CAWSVQGWEQYF

D: -
J: TRBJ1-5
V: TRBV7-9
size: -
DNA: TGTGCCAGCAGCTTAGAGGGTCGTTCAGGGTACCAGCCCCAGCATTTT
CDR3: CASSLEGRSGYQPQHF

D: TRBD2
J: TRBJ2-1
V: TRBV11-2
size: -
DNA: TGTGCCAGCAGCTTAGGTCCTAGCGGATACAATGAGCAGTTCTTC
CDR3: CASSLGPSGYNEQFF

D: -
J: TRBJ1-4
V: TRBV7-6
size: -
DNA: TGTGCCAGCAGCTCCGGGATTAATGAAAAACTGTTTTTT
CDR3: CASSSGINEKLFF

D: -
J: TRBJ1-1
V: TRBV27
size: once
DNA: TGTGCCAGCAGTCCATTCGGGACTGCAGTGGGTCGGTTCTTT
CDR3: CASSPFGTAVGRFF

D: -
J: TRBJ2-7
V: TRBV15
size: -
DNA: TGTGCCACCAGCACAAGAGGAAGCTCCTACGAGCAGTACTTC
CDR3: CATSTRGSSYEQYF

D: TRBD1
J: TRBJ2-3
V: TRBV7-3
size: few
DNA: TGTGCCAGCAGCCGGACAGGGAGCACAGATACGCAGTATTTT
CDR3: CASSRTGSTDTQYF

D: TRBD2
J: TRBJ2-1
V: TRBV4-2
size: once
DNA: TGTGCCAGCAGCCAAGATCGTAGGGAGGGATGTGAGCAGTTCTTC
CDR3: CASSQDRREGCEQFF

D: -
J: TRBJ1-1
V: TRBV30
size: -
DNA: TGTGCCTGGAAAGTGGGGGGTAACACTGAAGCTTTCTTT
CDR3: CAWKVGGNTEAFF

D: -
J: TRBJ2-1
V: TRBV6-1
size: few
DNA: TGTGCCAGCATAGGCAGGGAAGGTGGAAATGAGCAGTTCTTC
CDR3: CASIGREGGNEQFF

D: -
J: TRBJ2-7
V: TRBV15
size: -
DNA: TGTGCCACCAGCCGGGCTAGCGTCTCGAGCTCCTACGAGCAGTACTTC
CDR3: CATSRASVSSSYEQYF

D: TRBD1
J: TRBJ2-1
V: TRBV5-1
size: -
DNA: TGCGCCAGCAGCTCAGAAACCGGGACAGGCCACAATGAGCAGTTCTTC
CDR3: CASSSETGTGHNEQFF

D: TRBD1
J: TRBJ2-7
V: TRBV7-6
size: -
DNA: TGTGCCAGCAGCTTTGGGACAGGGTACGAGCAGTACTTC
CDR3: CASSFGTGYEQYF

D: -
J: TRBJ1-4
V: TRBV5-4
size: -
DNA: TGTGCCAGCAGCAATAAGGGGCTCAATGAAAAACTGTTTTTT
CDR3: CASSNKGLNEKLFF

D: TRBD1
J: TRBJ1-1
V: TRBV4-1
size: -
DNA: TGCGCCAGCAGCCGGGACCAGGGGGATGCCGAAGCTTTCTTT
CDR3: CASSRDQGDAEAFF

D: -
J: TRBJ1-1
V: TRBV29-1
size: once
DNA: TGCAGCGTCGACCGCACAGGCCTGAACACTGAAGCTTTCTTT
CDR3: CSVDRTGLNTEAFF

D: -
J: TRBJ1-5
V: TRBV7-2
size: -
DNA: TGTGCCAGCAGCTTACAAGTAGATCAGCCCCAGCATTTT
CDR3: CASSLQVDQPQHF

D: -
J: TRBJ1-4
V: TRBV28
size: -
DNA: TGTGCCAGCACCGAGACTGTAACTAATGAAAAACTGTTTTTT
CDR3: CASTETVTNEKLFF

D: -
J: TRBJ1-2
V: TRBV28
size: -
DNA: TGTGCCAGCAGTTTGGGGAGCTCGCTCTATGGCTACACCTTC
CDR3: CASSLGSSLYGYTF

D: TRBD1
J: TRBJ2-7
V: TRBV7-3
size: few
DNA: TGTGCCAGCAGCTTAGGGGACAGGGGGGCCTACGAGCAGTACTTC
CDR3: CASSLGDRGAYEQYF

D: -
J: TRBJ2-7
V: TRBV28
size: -
DNA: TGTGCCAGCAGTCCCCCCGAGGTAGCGGATACCGTCTACGAGCAGTACTTC
CDR3: CASSPPEVADTVYEQYF

D: TRBD2
J: TRBJ2-1
V: TRBV5-1
size: -
DNA: TGCGCCAGCAGATGGGCGGGGGGGACCCTTTACAATGAGCAGTTCTTC
CDR3: CASRWAGGTLYNEQFF

D: TRBD1
J: TRBJ1-2
V: TRBV28
size: -
DNA: TGTGCCAGCAGGACAACAGGGGGCGACTATGGCTACACCTTC
CDR3: CASRTTGGDYGYTF

D: TRBD2
J: TRBJ2-2
V: TRBV4-1
size: -
DNA: TGCGCCAGCAGCCAAGGCGGGACTAGCGGACATCCGAACACCGGGGAGCTGTTTTTT
CDR3: CASSQGGTSGHPNTGELFF

D: -
J: TRBJ1-1
V: TRBV10-2
size: -
DNA: TGCGCCAGCAGCCAACAGGGTAGCACTGAAGCTTTCTTT
CDR3: CASSQQGSTEAFF

D: -
J: TRBJ1-3
V: TRBV14
size: -
DNA: TGTGCCAGCAGCCAACCCGGGACAATCCCAAACACCATATATTTT
CDR3: CASSQPGTIPNTIYF

D: -
J: TRBJ2-1
V: TRBV2
size: -
DNA: TGTGCCAGCACCGAGGGTGGTGAGCAGTTCTTC
CDR3: CASTEGGEQFF

D: -
J: TRBJ2-5
V: TRBV5-4
size: -
DNA: TGTGCCAGCAGCCATAAGGGGGGGGGCCAAGAGACCCAGTACTTC
CDR3: CASSHKGGGQETQYF

D: TRBD1
J: TRBJ2-7
V: TRBV29-1
size: -
DNA: TGCAGCGTTGAAGACCCGACAGGGGGGGATTACGAGCAGTGCTTC
CDR3: CSVEDPTGGDYEQCF

D: TRBD1
J: TRBJ2-1
V: TRBV4-2
size: -
DNA: TGTGCCAGCAGCCAGGACAGGGGTGGTGAGCAGTTCTTC
CDR3: CASSQDRGGEQFF

D: -
J: TRBJ2-7
V: TRBV30
size: -
DNA: TGTGCCTGGAGGATGCGCGAGCAGTACTTC
CDR3: CAWRMREQYF